This T cell receptor beta chain was identified in a study of blood T cell repertoires in COVID-19. Turning to the study itself: The study drew acute and convalescent COVID-19 samples from the United States, Italy and Spain. T cells, B-cell-depleted T cells, or PBMCs supplied cDNA or gDNA.

Study processing details: From reference gene primer amplification, estimates of nucleated cell counts were derived. Profiled with immunoSEQ multiplex PCR; TCRdb holds only in-frame clones, not every one. V, J and clone size are those of that table, while D and trimming were read from the DNA. The data contain approximately 89,000 clones, nearly 95% of them singletons. CDR1 and CDR2 (germline): LNHDA, SQIVND (reference sequence). This CDR3 region has 14 residues. V was clipped by 1 base and J by 0 bases, with 7 bases between them. This TCR was recovered from a human donor with active COVID-19. The donor label of this sample is uncertain. The rearrangement joins TRBV19 to TRBJ2-7; D unclear. Material for sequencing was peripheral blood. CDR3 protein: CASSIGDNSYEQYF. Written as DNA, the CDR3 is TGTGCCAGTAGTATAGGAGACAACTCCTACGAGCAGTACTTC.